Shown below are 5 T cell receptor beta chains from a single sample sequenced in a study of blood T cell repertoires in COVID-19 (TCRdb year 2020). The receptor library was made with the immunoSEQ multiplex PCR assay. TCRdb holds this immuneACCESS table with in-frame rearrangements only. Some clones are missing; in checked studies, unresolved V genes explain under half, and the rest has no known cause. Present in this sample are about 98,000 clones, more than 70% of which were seen just once. The ten largest clones capture approximately 24% of the sample. Material for sequencing was peripheral blood. The receptors stem from a man aged 70-80 years with acute or convalescent COVID-19.

This sequence joins TRBV28 and TRBJ2-3; tentative D call: TRBD1 (5 bases). Trimming pared 6 bases from V and 2 bases from J, leaving 12 bases between. This CDR3 spans 14 amino acids. Germline V gene data show CDR1 as MDHEN and CDR2 as SYDVKM. The CDR3 reads CASRPQDNTDTQYF. The DNA of the CDR3 is TGTGCCAGCAGACCACAGGATAACACAGATACGCAGTATTTT.

This chain uses TRBV9 with TRBJ1-1, with a possible D match to TRBD1 (5 bases). V lost 4 bases and J lost 9, with 13 bases in between. CDR1 and CDR2 from the germline V gene are SGDLS and YYNGEE. The CDR3 runs to 12 residues. The CDR3 loop is CASSPEGRQAFF. For the CDR3, the DNA is TGTGCCAGCAGCCCCGAGGGGAGGCAAGCTTTCTTT.

V gene TRBV2 combines with J gene TRBJ2-1, with D possibly TRBD2 on 6 matching bases. Per germline, CDR1 SNHLY and CDR2 FYNNEI. The CDR3 runs to 17 residues. V was clipped by 1 base and J by 6 bases, with 19 bases between them. DNA of the CDR3: TGTGCCAGCAGTGAAGAATCTAGCGCTTCTTTTGGCAATGAGCAGTTCTTC. The encoded protein is CASSEESSASFGNEQFF. The variable domain in full, with the rest retrieved from reference TRBV2 and TRBJ2-1, is EPEVTQTPSHQVTQMGQEVILRCVPISNHLYFYWYRQILGQKVEFLVSFYNNEISEKSEIFDDQFSVERPDGSNFTLKIRSTKLEDSAMYFCASSEESSASFGNEQFFGPGTRLTVL.

This chain connects TRBV29-1 to TRBJ2-2; 7 nucleotides agree with TRBD2. Germline CDR1 and CDR2: SQVTM and ANQGSEA. This CDR3 is built from 17 residues. Losses at the gene ends were 7 bases for V and 7 bases for J; bases not matched to a gene: 21. The CDR3 is CSAHGVAGAIGSGELFF. CDR3 bases: TGCAGCGCCCACGGGGTAGCGGGTGCTATTGGGAGCGGGGAGCTGTTTTTT.

The rearrangement links TRBV4-2 to TRBJ2-3; possible D gene TRBD2, 6 bases. Germline CDR1 reads LGHNA; CDR2 reads YNFKEQ. The CDR3 runs to 14 residues. Trimming took 1 base from V and 3 from J, leaving 8 bases between them. The chain's CDR3 is CASSQASETDTQYF. The CDR3 region has the DNA TGTGCCAGCAGCCAAGCTAGCGAAACAGATACGCAGTATTTT.